The 16 T cell receptor beta chains below come from one sample, sequenced in a study of blood T cell repertoires in COVID-19. TCRdb's copy holds only in-frame clones and misses some; the assay was immunoSEQ multiplex PCR. The table shows some 40,000 clones, with more than 75% occurring only once. Sequencing used peripheral blood. Every receptor here comes from a human donor in a cohort sampled during active COVID-19.

The chain joins TRBV12-3 or TRBV12-4 to TRBJ2-1; D perhaps matches TRBD1 (5 bases). V was cut by 8 bases and J by 8 bases, with 13 bases left in between. CDR3 size: 12 residues. The CDR3 coding sequence is TGTGCCAGCGGAAGACAGTACCATGAGCAGTTCTTC. Its protein is CASGRQYHEQFF.

The CDR3 protein is CASRLGQGAFINIQYF. The CDR3 region has the DNA TGTGCCAGCAGGCTCGGACAGGGGGCGTTTATAAACATTCAGTACTTC. The rearrangement joins TRBV5-6 to TRBJ2-4; 11 positions match TRBD1. CDR1 is SGHDT, CDR2 YYEEEE, per germline. With V trimmed by 5 bases and J by 6 bases, 10 bases remained unmatched. The CDR3 has 16 amino acids.

V usage is TRBV5-8 and J usage is TRBJ2-7; a possible D gene is TRBD1 (6 bases). Trimming left V 4 bases short and J 5 bases short, with 19 bases between. Per the germline V gene, CDR1 is SGHTS and CDR2 is YDEGEE. The CDR3 totals 15 residues. This chain's CDR3 is CASSPNHRVNDEQYF. The DNA of the CDR3 is TGTGCCAGCAGCCCAAATCACAGGGTAAACGACGAGCAGTACTTC.

The V gene is TRBV5-3, the J gene TRBJ2-1, with 11 bases identical to TRBD2. TRBV5-3 qualifies as an ORF whose function is uncertain. The CDR3 contains 15 residues. Losses at the gene ends were 4 bases for V and 15 bases for J; bases not matched to a gene: 15. CDR3 bases: TGTGCCAGAAGCGGACCACTAGCGGGAGAAGATAGTGCGTTCTTC. Translating gives CARSGPLAGEDSAFF.

The chain employs TRBV6-4 and TRBJ2-1; TRBD1 matches 11 bases. This CDR3 has 14 amino acids. In germline, CDR1 is MRHNA, CDR2 SNTAGT. Trimming cost V 6 bases and J 6 bases; bases outside gene matches: 4. In DNA, the CDR3 is TGTGCCAGCAGCCTGGGACAGGGGGGCAATGAGCAGTTCTTC. This translates into CASSLGQGGNEQFF.

The chain uses TRBV11-2 and TRBJ2-7, with a possible D match to TRBD1 (5 bases). Trimming left V 0 bases short and J 4 bases short, with 13 bases between. CDR1 and CDR2 from the germline V gene are SGHAT and FQNNGV. The CDR3 spans 15 residues. Here the CDR3 DNA reads TGTGCCAGCAGCTTAGATCCCGGACAACAATACGAGCAGTACTTC. It encodes CASSLDPGQQYEQYF.

V usage is TRBV19 and J usage is TRBJ1-1; maybe TRBD1 (6 bases). This CDR3 has 20 residues. Deletions cut 2 bases from V and 1 base from J, with 26 bases between. Per germline, CDR1 LNHDA and CDR2 SQIVND (reference sequence). CDR3 region: CASSILALGGAGARNTEAFF. The CDR3 coding sequence is TGTGCCAGTAGTATATTGGCGTTGGGAGGGGCAGGGGCCAGGAACACTGAAGCTTTCTTT. Full variable domain (rest looked up from reference TRBV19 and TRBJ1-1): DGGITQSPKYLFRKEGQNVTLSCEQNLNHDAMYWYRQDPGQGLRLIYYSQIVNDFQKGDIAEGYSVSREKKESFPLTVTSAQKNPTAFYLCASSILALGGAGARNTEAFFGQGTRLTVV.

The chain combines TRBV4-1 with TRBJ2-5; 9 bases fit TRBD1. The trim removed 5 bases at V and 2 bases at J, leaving 6 bases unmatched. This CDR3 has 15 amino acids. Germline lookup yields CDR1 MGHRA and CDR2 YSYEKL. This CDR3 reads CASSEVDRGQETQYF. As DNA, the CDR3 is TGCGCCAGCAGCGAAGTGGACAGGGGTCAAGAGACCCAGTACTTC.

The chain combines TRBV3-1 (or the pseudogene TRBV3-2) with TRBJ2-1, with 8 positions matching TRBD2. Germline V gene lookup returns CDR1 LGHDT and CDR2 YNNKEL (reference sequence). With 4 bases clipped from V and 1 base from J, the junction kept 6 bases outside the gene matches. The CDR3 is made up of 16 amino acids. The CDR3 is CASSPERELSYNEQFF. CDR3 bases: TGTGCCAGCAGCCCAGAGCGGGAGCTATCCTACAATGAGCAGTTCTTC.

This chain connects TRBV5-1 to TRBJ2-2; a weak D match, TRBD2 (6 bases). Per germline, CDR1 SGHRS and CDR2 YFSETQ. Trimming removed 4 bases at V and 7 bases at J, with 20 bases between. CDR3 length equals 16 residues. CDR3 nucleotide sequence: TGCGCCAGCAGCGATATTCCGGGAGACACCAGCGGGGAGCTGTTTTTT. The encoded protein is CASSDIPGDTSGELFF.

This clone was seen only once. V gene TRBV30 combines with J gene TRBJ2-7; 9 bases line up with TRBD1. The CDR3 runs to 14 residues. CDR1 and CDR2 (germline): GTSNPN, SVGIG (reference sequence). Germline trimming cut 4 bases from V and 9 bases from J; bases unmatched to any gene: 13. The DNA of the CDR3 is TGTGCCTGGAACCCCACAGGGGGCGGTCTTGGGCAGTACTTC. Its protein product is CAWNPTGGGLGQYF.

The gene calls are TRBV5-1 and TRBJ1-2; possibly TRBD1 for D (5 bases). This CDR3 has 16 residues. With 1 base removed from V and 3 bases from J, the gap between germline ends came to 16 bases. Germline V gives CDR1 SGHRS, CDR2 YFSETQ. The CDR3: CASSLRPGDSDYGYTF. The CDR3 nucleotides read TGCGCCAGCAGCTTGCGGCCGGGCGACAGTGACTATGGCTACACCTTC.

This chain links TRBV5-4 with TRBJ2-1, with D possibly matching TRBD2 (5 bases). The germline V and J ends were trimmed by 3 bases and 6 bases, with 10 bases remaining between them. This CDR3 has 13 amino acids. Germline CDR1 SGHNT, CDR2 YYREEE (reference sequence). The CDR3 is CASSSRGANEQFF. The CDR3 DNA sequence: TGTGCCAGCAGCTCCCGGGGAGCCAATGAGCAGTTCTTC. The full variable domain, rest sourced from reference TRBV5-4 and TRBJ2-1, is ETGVTQSPTHLIKTRGQQVTLRCSSQSGHNTVSWYQQALGQGPQFIFQYYREEENGRGNFPPRFSGLQFPNYSSELNVNALELDDSALYLCASSSRGANEQFFGPGTRLTVL.

The genes are TRBV27 and TRBJ2-1; the D gene is possibly TRBD2 (6 bases). The V end was cut by 6 bases, the J end by 4 bases, with 13 bases between. The CDR3 length is 14 residues. Per germline, CDR1 MNHEY and CDR2 SMNVEV (reference sequence). The CDR3 spells CASRERALYNEQFF. The CDR3 nucleotides are TGTGCCAGCAGGGAGCGGGCCCTGTACAATGAGCAGTTCTTC.

The chain has TRBV30 and TRBJ1-1; tentatively, D is TRBD1 (5 bases). Trimming cost V 4 bases and J 1 base, with 16 bases left between them. Germline CDR1 is GTSNPN and CDR2 is SVGIG (reference sequence). This CDR3 comprises 15 residues. For the CDR3, the DNA is TGTGCCTGGACTAAAGTTGGCAGGGAGAACACTGAAGCTTTCTTT. This codes for CAWTKVGRENTEAFF. Variable domain in full (rest from reference TRBV30 and TRBJ1-1): SQTIHQWPATLVQPVGSPLSLECTVEGTSNPNLYWYRQAAGRGLQLLFYSVGIGQISSEVPQNLSASRPQDRQFILSSKKLLLSDSGFYLCAWTKVGRENTEAFFGQGTRLTVV.

The rearrangement joins TRBV19 to TRBJ2-7; D perhaps matches TRBD2 (5 bases). The CDR3 sequence is 15 residues long. V was shortened by 6 bases and J by 1 base, with 16 bases between the two germline ends. Germline-derived CDR1 and CDR2 are LNHDA and SQIVND (reference sequence). CDR3 nucleotides: TGTGCCAGTAGCGAAGGGAGTTTCAGGTCCTACGAGCAGTACTTC. It specifies CASSEGSFRSYEQYF.